This entry is about one T cell receptor (beta chain). Its antigen has not been determined. No base quality values were provided; no much bigger clone lies one nucleotide off. The immunoSEQ Assay, a bias-controlled multiplex PCR, was used to amplify TCRbeta CDR3 regions from genomic DNA. In the original analysis: Within the assay, amplification of reference gene primers was used to estimate how many nucleated cells each sample contained. To quantify the absolute abundance of each unique TCRbeta CDR3 rearrangement, sequence reads were collapsed and filtered. For each sample, productive Simpson clonality was calculated as the square root of Simpson's diversity index across productive rearrangements. The clones in this table, taken by TCRdb from immuneACCESS, are in-frame only. Not every clone is retained; where verified, under half of the shortfall comes from an unresolved V gene, and the cause of the rest is unknown. Clone size and V and J calls were adopted from that table, with D and trimming inferred from the DNA. The sample profile shows approximately 470,000 clones; 80% to 90% of them were found once. The ten largest account for approximately 3.4% of the sample.

V loses 6 bases of germline sequence and J loses 0 bases, and the interval between the two ends is 17 bases. According to the germline V gene, CDR1 reads MDHEN and CDR2 reads SYDVKM. The CDR3 has 16 amino acids, counting the end cysteine and phenylalanine. The entry retains the CDR3 DNA only, 48 bases that are in frame from base 1. This sample was included in a study of blood T cell repertoires in COVID-19 (dated by TCRdb to the early 2020s). Regarding the research as a whole: Samples covering the acute and convalescent phases of COVID-19 were provided by collaborators in the United States, Italy and Spain. The repertoires were released in a freely available public database meant as a resource for research on the immune response to SARS-CoV-2. The sample metadata nearly always contained a de-identified subject ID, COVID-19 status, age in years and sex. Where available, HLA class I and class II types were obtained from metadata supplied by the sample provider rather than from assay-based typing. The samples were drawn from two sources: the first 160 participants of the ongoing ImmuneRACE study, and fewer than 1,500 subjects contributed by 6 global collaborators. The prospective study material was composed of cDNA or gDNA derived from T cells, B-cell-depleted T cells, or PBMCs. The dataset comprised deeply sampled blood TCRbeta repertoires from subjects exposed to, actively infected with, or recovered from COVID-19.

The collaborating institutions used their own protocols to collect whole blood in K2EDTA tubes. Collaborator samples were shipped for TCRbeta analysis as frozen whole blood, isolated PBMCs, or DNA extracted from either sample type. The investigation overall reported the following: The amount of clinical and demographic metadata varied by source and participant and was provided uncurated.

Sequencing was carried out using peripheral blood. Recombination linked TRBV28 to TRBJ1-2, with TRBD1 as a weak D call on 5 bases. This clonotype was obtained from a human donor in a cohort sampled during active COVID-19. The bases read TGTGCCAGCAGCACGATGGATAGACAGCCTAACTATGGCTACACCTTC. Translated, this gives CASSTMDRQPNYGYTF.